The 20 T cell receptor beta chains in this list originate from one sample, sequenced in a study of T-cell memory formation after mild COVID-19. One entry per CDR3 protein results from TCRdb running MiXCR on the 5' RACE reads. The sample shows around 200,000 distinct CDR3 sequences, about 11% of them seen only once. The sequenced material came from PBMCs or a T cell subset sorted from them (not recorded which). Source of these receptors: a man younger than 30 who had mild COVID-19 (a few samples of this study predate the infection). Cell type and time point are not known.

The V and J genes are TRBV29-1 and TRBJ2-1, with TRBD2 matching over 9 bases. The CDR3 covers 14 residues. From germline, CDR1 is SQVTM and CDR2 ANQGSEA. With 3 bases clipped from V and 2 bases from J, the junction kept 2 bases outside the gene matches. CDR3 in DNA: TGCAGCGTTGATCTAGCGGGGACCTACAATGAGCAGTTCTTC. Its translation: CSVDLAGTYNEQFF.

The table lists this clonotype with many counts. In DNA, the CDR3 is TGCAGTGCTAGACAGGGGACAGATACGCAGTATTTT. Translating gives CSARQGTDTQYF. The chain employs TRBV20-1 and TRBJ2-3, with a tentative D call TRBD1 (6 bases). The germline gives CDR1 DFQATT, CDR2 SNEGSKA (reference sequence). This CDR3 contains 12 residues. The V end lost 2 bases, the J end lost 3 bases, and 6 bases lay between the germline ends.

This clonotype appeared a few times. The chain has TRBV4-2 and TRBJ2-4, with D possibly called TRBD1 or TRBD2 (6 bases each). This CDR3 spans 15 amino acids. Germline V gives CDR1 LGHNA, CDR2 YNFKEQ. Trimming removed 0 bases at V and 7 bases at J, with 13 bases between. The CDR3 sequence: CASSQDEKGGNIQYF. The CDR3 DNA reads TGTGCCAGCAGCCAAGATGAGAAGGGGGGTAACATTCAGTACTTC.

This sequence joins TRBV20-1 and TRBJ2-3, with 8 bases lining up with TRBD2. Trimming took 6 bases from V and 4 from J; bases not matched to a gene: 6. Germline CDR1 is DFQATT and CDR2 is SNEGSKA (reference sequence). The CDR3 has 13 amino acids. CDR3 sequence reads: CSAQTGGPDTQYF. In nucleotides, the CDR3 is TGCAGTGCACAGACGGGGGGGCCAGATACGCAGTATTTT.

The rearrangement joins TRBV7-8 to TRBJ1-2, with a possible D match to TRBD1 (5 bases). The length of the CDR3 is 14 residues. Germline assignment: CDR1 SGHVS and CDR2 FQNEAQ. Deletions cut 6 bases from V and 1 base from J, with 12 bases between. DNA for the CDR3: TGTGCCAGCAGTTACTGGGACCGTAACTATGGCTACACCTTC. This translates into CASSYWDRNYGYTF.

This chain connects TRBV7-2 to TRBJ2-3; 8 bases fit TRBD2. Germline V gives CDR1 SGHTA, CDR2 FQGNSA. The CDR3 has 13 amino acids. V lost 8 bases to trimming and J lost 5 bases; unmatched junction nucleotides: 6. CDR3 DNA sequence: TGTGCCAGCTGTCGGGGGGGCATAGATACGCAGTATTTT. This encodes CASCRGGIDTQYF.

This clonotype turned up a few times. V and J are TRBV5-1 and TRBJ1-1; D perhaps matches TRBD1 (5 bases). V lost 7 bases and J 2 bases, leaving 12 bases between the germline ends. CDR1 and CDR2 (germline): SGHRS, YFSETQ. This CDR3 spans 13 amino acids. CDR3: CASQPQGNTEAFF. DNA of the CDR3: TGCGCCAGCCAACCGCAGGGAAACACTGAAGCTTTCTTT.

The chain links TRBV7-9 to TRBJ1-3, with D possibly TRBD1 on 5 matching bases. Germline values: CDR1 SEHNR, CDR2 FQNEAQ (reference sequence). Trimming stripped 4 bases from V and 0 bases from J, with 13 bases between. The CDR3 loop spans 16 amino acids. For the CDR3, the DNA is TGTGCCAGCAGCTCCGAGGGACGGTACTCTGGAAACACCATATATTTT. Its translation: CASSSEGRYSGNTIYF.

CDR3 protein: CASSPYTTGSSPLHF. DNA for the CDR3: TGTGCCAGCTCACCATACACGACAGGGAGTTCACCCCTCCACTTT. The chain has TRBV18 and TRBJ1-6; 7 nucleotides align to TRBD1. After removal of 2 bases from V and 9 bases from J, the junction contained 7 bases not matched to a gene. This CDR3 contains 15 residues. Germline V lookup: CDR1 KGHSH, CDR2 LQKENI. Looking up the rest from reference TRBV18 and TRBJ1-6 gives the full variable domain: NAGVMQNPRHLVRRRGQEARLRCSPMKGHSHVYWYRQLPEEGLKFMVYLQKENIIDESGMPKERFSAEFPKEGPSILRIQQVVRGDSAAYFCASSPYTTGSSPLHFGNGTRLTVT.

The table lists this clonotype with many counts. The gene calls are TRBV28 and TRBJ1-2; tentative D call: TRBD1 (5 bases). CDR3 length equals 12 residues. Germline CDR1 and CDR2: MDHEN and SYDVKM. Deletions cut 7 bases from V and 8 bases from J, with 14 bases between. The CDR3 is CASTLWGSGYTF. The CDR3 bases are TGTGCCAGCACCCTCTGGGGGTCCGGCTACACCTTC.

This clonotype was observed a few times. V and J are TRBV20-1 and TRBJ1-3; TRBD1 is a possible D gene (5 bases). Trimming cost V 6 bases and J 2 bases, with 11 bases left between them. Germline CDR1 DFQATT, CDR2 SNEGSKA (reference sequence). The CDR3 sequence is 13 residues long. CDR3 nucleotide sequence: TGCAGTGCCGTTCAGGGTCCTGGAAACACCATATATTTT. This translates into CSAVQGPGNTIYF.

This clonotype was observed a few times. The chain has TRBV5-1 and TRBJ1-1, with D possibly matching TRBD1 (6 bases). The CDR3 is 12 amino acids. With 4 bases removed from V and 6 bases from J, the gap between germline ends came to 10 bases. Germline CDR1 and CDR2: SGHRS and YFSETQ. The CDR3 sequence: CASSQQGPEAFF. DNA for the CDR3: TGCGCCAGCAGCCAGCAGGGGCCTGAAGCTTTCTTT.

This clonotype was detected a few times. The gene calls are TRBV6-2 or TRBV6-3 and TRBJ2-6; TRBD1 matches at 7 bases. J lost 0 bases, V lost 4 bases, and 3 bases had no gene match. The CDR3 extends over 16 amino acids. CDR1 is MNHEY, CDR2 SVGEGT, per germline. The CDR3 reads CASSSRTGSGANVLTF. Here the CDR3 DNA reads TGTGCCAGCAGTTCAAGGACAGGCTCTGGGGCCAACGTCCTGACTTTC.

This clonotype turned up a few times. This sequence joins TRBV11-2 and TRBJ1-4, with 7 bases matching TRBD1. Germline assignment: CDR1 SGHAT and CDR2 FQNNGV. V lost 6 bases and J lost 4; bases outside the gene matches: 5. CDR3 length: 14 amino acids. The CDR3: CASSPDRSNEKLFF. The CDR3 DNA reads as TGTGCCAGCAGTCCGGACAGGAGTAATGAAAAACTGTTTTTT.

This clonotype was detected a few times. V gene TRBV4-2 combines with J gene TRBJ2-1; 10 nucleotides match TRBD2. In germline, CDR1 is LGHNA, CDR2 YNFKEQ. This CDR3 has 19 residues. J was trimmed by 8 bases and V by 3 bases; bases with no gene match: 19. CDR3 nucleotide sequence: TGTGCCAGCAGCCATAAAGGTGGGCTAGCGGGGGACGGGCCTGATGAGCAGTTCTTC. Protein product: CASSHKGGLAGDGPDEQFF.

The sample holds a few counts of this clonotype. The rearrangement links TRBV7-2 to TRBJ2-3; TRBD2 aligns across 7 bases. CDR1 SGHTA and CDR2 FQGNSA come from the germline V gene. CDR3 size: 18 residues. With 2 bases clipped from V and 4 bases from J, the junction kept 15 bases outside the gene matches. CDR3 amino acids: CASSLSSRERGAADTQYF. In DNA, the CDR3 is TGTGCCAGCAGCTTAAGTAGCCGAGAGCGGGGAGCGGCAGATACGCAGTATTTT.

The rearrangement uses TRBV19 and TRBJ1-6, with TRBD1 matching 8 bases. From germline, CDR1 is LNHDA and CDR2 SQIVND (reference sequence). With 5 bases clipped from V and 8 bases from J, the junction kept 14 bases outside the gene matches. The CDR3 spans 17 residues. DNA of the CDR3: TGTGCCAGTAGTGCACCCGACCGGGACAGGCTCGATTCACCCCTCCACTTT. It translates to CASSAPDRDRLDSPLHF.

The chain combines TRBV6-5 with TRBJ2-1; D is unclear. Germline V gene sequence: CDR1 MNHEY, CDR2 SVGAGI. The CDR3 contains 15 residues. Between the trimmed V and J ends, which lost 5 bases and 2 bases, there was a span of 13 bases. The CDR3 here is CASSPSLGAYNEQFF. CDR3 DNA sequence: TGTGCCAGCAGTCCCTCTCTGGGCGCCTACAATGAGCAGTTCTTC.

This clonotype was recorded at least ten times. The CDR3 region is CASSLAGSTNEKLFF. The CDR3 nucleotides are TGCGCCAGCAGCTTGGCCGGATCGACTAATGAAAAACTGTTTTTT. The rearrangement uses TRBV5-1 and TRBJ1-4; no firm D call. CDR1 SGHRS and CDR2 YFSETQ come from the germline V gene. Trimming left V 0 bases short and J 2 bases short, with 8 bases between. There are 15 residues in the CDR3.

The chain is built from TRBV20-1 and TRBJ1-5, with 11 positions matching TRBD1. The CDR3 has 15 residues. V was pared by 0 bases and J by 4 bases, with 2 bases of the junction left unmatched. Germline values: CDR1 DFQATT, CDR2 SNEGSKA (reference sequence). The CDR3 protein is CSAREGQGANQPQHF. The CDR3 nucleotides read TGCAGTGCTAGAGAAGGACAGGGGGCAAATCAGCCCCAGCATTTT.